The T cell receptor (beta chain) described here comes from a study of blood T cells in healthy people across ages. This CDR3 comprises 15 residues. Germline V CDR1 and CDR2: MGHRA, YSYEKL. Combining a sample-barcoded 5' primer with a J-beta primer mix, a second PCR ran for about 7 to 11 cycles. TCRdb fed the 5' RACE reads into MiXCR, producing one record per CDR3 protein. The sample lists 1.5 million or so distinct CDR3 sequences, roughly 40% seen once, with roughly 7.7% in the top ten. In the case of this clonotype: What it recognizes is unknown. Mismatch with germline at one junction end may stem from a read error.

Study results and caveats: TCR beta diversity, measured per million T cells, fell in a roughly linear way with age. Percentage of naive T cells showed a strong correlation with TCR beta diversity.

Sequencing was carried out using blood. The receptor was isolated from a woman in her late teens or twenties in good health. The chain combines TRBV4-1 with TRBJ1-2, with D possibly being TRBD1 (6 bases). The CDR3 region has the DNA TGTGCCAGCAGCCAAGATCGTACGGGGGCCTATGGCTACACCTTC. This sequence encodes CASSQDRTGAYGYTF.